This T cell receptor (beta chain) was identified during a study of beta chain features in type 1 diabetes. General observations from the study: TCRB repertoires of naive, central memory and Treg cells appeared more similar among patients than among healthy donors.

CD4+ naive, central memory, regulatory and stem cell-like memory cells were sorted via CD45RO/CCR7/CD25/CD127/CD95/CD27. The isolated RNA, all of it, was reverse transcribed, so expressed TCRB transcripts were what got sequenced. Assay used: immunoSEQ multiplex PCR; TCRdb lists only in-frame clones, some missing. The table lists 330,000 or so clones, about 20% of them singletons. The CDR3 has 13 amino acids. V was cut by 0 bases and J by 9 bases, with 12 bases left in between. Germline V gene sequence: CDR1 GTSNPN, CDR2 SVGIG (reference sequence). About this clone itself: Its antigen is still unknown.

This rearrangement joins TRBV30 to TRBJ2-1, with D hard to call. The sample comprised naive CD4+ T cells from blood. This TCR derives from a woman between 18 and 29 years old in good health. DNA for the CDR3: TGTGCCTGGAGTGTACTATTTAAGAGTGAGCAGTTCTTC. It specifies CAWSVLFKSEQFF.